The 18 T cell receptor beta chains reported below all come from one sample, sequenced in a study of T cell repertoires in cytomegalovirus infection. TCRdb re-called the reads with MiXCR, one entry per CDR3 protein. This table has tens of thousands of distinct CDR3 sequences, under 25% appearing once. The antigens these receptors bind are not known. Specimen: PBMCs, sequenced either directly or after in vitro stimulation (not recorded which). These receptors originate from a human donor in good health (CMV status not recorded). Some clones in this sample may be carry-over from other donors' samples.

The chain joins TRBV29-1 to TRBJ1-5; D might be TRBD1 (5 bases). This CDR3 is built from 14 residues. CDR1 and CDR2 (germline): SQVTM, ANQGSEA. The V end was cut by 5 bases, the J end by 5 bases, with 16 bases between. This chain's CDR3 is CSVLSGPSDQPQHF. CDR3 coding DNA: TGCAGCGTTTTATCAGGGCCGTCGGATCAGCCCCAGCATTTT.

This clonotype came up many times. The chain uses TRBV7-2 and TRBJ2-1; TRBD1 is a possible D gene (5 bases). The CDR3 has 15 amino acids. Trimming left V 0 bases short and J 8 bases short, with 14 bases between. CDR1 and CDR2 (germline): SGHTA, FQGNSA. The CDR3 sequence is CASSLAGAPFHEQFF. The CDR3 DNA reads as TGTGCCAGCAGCTTAGCAGGGGCACCTTTTCATGAGCAGTTCTTC. Full variable domain (missing parts from reference TRBV7-2 and TRBJ2-1): GAGVSQSPSNKVTEKGKDVELRCDPISGHTALYWYRQSLGQGLEFLIYFQGNSAPDKSGLPSDRFSAERTGGSVSTLTIQRTQQEDSAVYLCASSLAGAPFHEQFFGPGTRLTVL.

V gene TRBV27 combines with J gene TRBJ2-3, with D perhaps TRBD2 (7 bases). Between the trimmed V and J ends, which lost 5 bases and 2 bases, there was a span of 26 bases. The CDR3 loop spans 19 amino acids. Germline values: CDR1 MNHEY, CDR2 SMNVEV (reference sequence). Here the CDR3 reads CASSLTGGPSYSSTDTQYF. For the CDR3, the DNA is TGTGCCAGCAGTCTTACCGGGGGGCCGTCCTACTCATCCACAGATACGCAGTATTTT.

The chain recombines TRBV27 with TRBJ2-7; 9 nucleotides align to TRBD1. The germline CDR1 and CDR2 sequences are MNHEY and SMNVEV (reference sequence). With V trimmed by 9 bases and J by 0 bases, 12 bases remained unmatched. The CDR3 has 16 residues. The DNA of the CDR3 is TGTGCCAGTCCCACAGGGGGCATCGAGGGCTCCTACGAGCAGTACTTC. Its protein product is CASPTGGIEGSYEQYF.

This clonotype is a singleton in its sample. The chain has TRBV12-3 or TRBV12-4 and TRBJ2-1, with D possibly TRBD1 on 6 matching bases. The CDR3 has 18 residues. The germline V and J ends were trimmed by 3 bases and 7 bases, with 25 bases remaining between them. The CDR3 protein is CASSFLSRGLFRPNEQFF. In DNA form, the CDR3 reads TGTGCCAGCAGTTTTCTATCCAGGGGCCTTTTTCGCCCAAATGAGCAGTTCTTC.

This clonotype appeared a few times. J is TRBJ2-2 and V is TRBV5-6, with a possible D match to TRBD1 (6 bases). The CDR3 is made up of 17 amino acids. From germline, CDR1 is SGHDT and CDR2 YYEEEE. Trimming took 6 bases from V and 0 from J, leaving 18 bases between them. The CDR3 here is CASISTGQPANTGELFF. In nucleotides, the CDR3 is TGTGCCAGCATTTCCACGGGACAACCCGCGAACACCGGGGAGCTGTTTTTT.

V and J are TRBV2 and TRBJ2-1, with TRBD2 identical over 8 bases. The V gene's germline CDR1 is SNHLY and CDR2 FYNNEI. With 7 bases clipped from V and 1 base from J, the junction kept 12 bases outside the gene matches. The CDR3 sequence is 17 residues long. CDR3 coding DNA: TGTGCCAGCATCGTCAGCAAGCGGGAGAAATCCTACAATGAGCAGTTCTTC. It translates to CASIVSKREKSYNEQFF.

The chain joins TRBV6-2 or TRBV6-3 to TRBJ2-7; the D is unclear. The CDR3 has 13 amino acids. V was clipped by 2 bases and J by 4 bases, with 9 bases between them. Germline CDR1 and CDR2: MNHEY and SVGEGT. CDR3 loop: CASSYDPPYEQYF. The CDR3 bases are TGTGCCAGCAGTTACGACCCTCCTTACGAGCAGTACTTC.

This clonotype was counted only a few times. The CDR3 reads CASSAKRQGLRDGYTF. The CDR3 bases are TGCGCCAGCTCAGCCAAGAGACAGGGCCTTAGGGATGGCTACACCTTC. The chain has TRBV4-1 and TRBJ1-2, with 7 bases aligning to TRBD1. Germline CDR1 MGHRA, CDR2 YSYEKL. J was trimmed by 6 bases and V by 8 bases; bases with no gene match: 18. The CDR3 length is 16 residues.

The chain is built from TRBV6-5 and TRBJ2-1; D possibly corresponds to TRBD1 (6 bases). The ends were cut back, 2 bases at V and 4 bases at J, with 12 bases in the middle. Germline loops: CDR1 MNHEY, CDR2 SVGAGI. The CDR3 is made up of 15 amino acids. The CDR3 region has the DNA TGTGCCAGCAGTTACCCCAGGGGTCTGTACAATGAGCAGTTCTTC. Encoded protein: CASSYPRGLYNEQFF.

V gene TRBV2 combines with J gene TRBJ1-2, with unresolved D. From germline, CDR1 is SNHLY and CDR2 FYNNEI. The CDR3 loop spans 12 amino acids. V lost 4 bases and J lost 4, with 7 bases in between. The CDR3: CASSVGSYGYTF. CDR3 nucleotides: TGTGCCAGCAGTGTAGGCAGCTATGGCTACACCTTC.

V and J are TRBV7-2 and TRBJ2-3, with D perhaps given as TRBD1 or TRBD2 (6 bases each). The CDR3 is 13 amino acids. Trimming stripped 6 bases from V and 1 base from J, with 8 bases between. Per germline, CDR1 SGHTA and CDR2 FQGNSA. CDR3 sequence: CASREGGTDTQYF. DNA for the CDR3: TGTGCCAGCAGGGAGGGGGGCACAGATACGCAGTATTTT.

V gene TRBV4-3 combines with J gene TRBJ2-7; 11 bases fit TRBD2. The germline V gene has CDR1 LGHNA and CDR2 YSLEER. The CDR3 covers 14 residues. J lost 2 bases, V lost 5 bases, and 2 bases had no gene match. The DNA for the CDR3 is TGCGCCAGCAGCAAGACTAGCGGGGCCTACGAGCAGTACTTC. This translates into CASSKTSGAYEQYF.

This clonotype was seen at least ten times. The chain carries TRBV7-2 and TRBJ2-7; 9 nucleotides align to TRBD2. The CDR3 sequence is 15 residues long. With 8 bases clipped from V and 0 bases from J, the junction kept 8 bases outside the gene matches. Germline V CDR1 and CDR2: SGHTA, FQGNSA. The CDR3 loop reads CASVASGRSSYEQYV. DNA for the CDR3: TGTGCCAGCGTCGCCAGCGGGAGGAGCTCCTACGAGCAGTACGTC.

This clonotype was seen only a few times. The CDR3 sequence is CATARTGQETQYF. The DNA for the CDR3 is TGTGCCACCGCACGGACAGGCCAAGAGACCCAGTACTTC. The chain combines TRBV3-1 with TRBJ2-5, with 7 bases that match TRBD1. The CDR3 is 13 residues long. With V trimmed by 10 bases and J by 1 base, 6 bases remained unmatched. Germline lookup yields CDR1 LGHDT and CDR2 YNNKEL (reference sequence).

The chain links TRBV20-1 to TRBJ2-1; maybe TRBD1 (7 bases). The germline CDR1 and CDR2 sequences are DFQATT and SNEGSKA (reference sequence). This CDR3 spans 13 amino acids. V lost 6 bases to trimming and J lost 6 bases, with 15 bases between them. CDR3 protein: CSARQGLSNEQFF. The CDR3 DNA is TGCAGTGCCCGACAGGGACTTAGCAATGAGCAGTTCTTC.

The chain uses TRBV28 and TRBJ1-5; the D gene is possibly TRBD1 (5 bases). The CDR3 runs to 17 residues. V was pared by 2 bases and J by 0 bases, with 14 bases between. The germline CDR1 and CDR2 sequences are MDHEN and SYDVKM. CDR3 bases: TGTGCCAGCAGTTTAGGGACCTTTAACCCTAGCAATCAGCCCCAGCATTTT. Its translation: CASSLGTFNPSNQPQHF. The full variable domain, its missing parts supplied by reference TRBV28 and TRBJ1-5, is DVKVTQSSRYLVKRTGEKVFLECVQDMDHENMFWYRQDPGLGLRLIYFSYDVKMKEKGDIPEGYSVSREKKERFSLILESASTNQTSMYLCASSLGTFNPSNQPQHFGDGTRLSIL.

This chain connects TRBV19 to TRBJ1-1; TRBD1 might be the D (5 bases). The CDR3 has 14 residues. Trimming removed 3 bases from V and 3 bases from J, with 11 bases in between. The germline V gene encodes CDR1 LNHDA and CDR2 SQIVND (reference sequence). The CDR3 bases are TGTGCCAGTAGTATCAGGGTTGGAGACACTGAAGCTTTCTTT. As protein: CASSIRVGDTEAFF.